These 11 T cell receptor beta chains were sequenced from one sample in a study of blood T cell repertoires in COVID-19. Generated by immunoSEQ multiplex PCR, the TCRdb table keeps only in-frame clones and is missing some. The data contain 30,000 or so clones, around 85% of them singletons. The source material was peripheral blood. The receptors come from a man older than 75 with active COVID-19.

This clone was detected only a few times. The chain links TRBV18 to TRBJ1-3; unclear D gene. Trimming cost V 1 base and J 6 bases, with 4 bases left between them. CDR1 is KGHSH and CDR2 is LQKENI in the germline V gene. The CDR3 is 12 amino acids. The CDR3 sequence is CASSPRENTIYF. The CDR3 DNA reads as TGTGCCAGCTCACCACGAGAAAACACCATATATTTT.

In nucleotides, the CDR3 is TGTGCCAGCAGCCCACCCCTCGGACTAGCGGGGGGAAGAGAGACCCAGTACTTC. It encodes CASSPPLGLAGGRETQYF. This chain links TRBV7-2 with TRBJ2-5; TRBD2 aligns across 14 bases. The CDR3 contains 18 residues. Germline V gives CDR1 SGHTA, CDR2 FQGNSA. V dropped 5 bases and J dropped 4; count of bases not matched to a gene: 12.

The rearrangement links TRBV27 to TRBJ2-1; D is possibly TRBD2 (5 bases). Germline lookup yields CDR1 MNHEY and CDR2 SMNVEV (reference sequence). CDR3 length equals 16 residues. Trimming took 4 bases from V and 0 from J, leaving 13 bases between them. CDR3 nucleotides: TGTGCCAGCAGTTATTCTAGCAAAAGCTCCTACAATGAGCAGTTCTTC. As protein: CASSYSSKSSYNEQFF.

The rearrangement joins TRBV7-8 to TRBJ2-1, with 13 bases matching TRBD2. The ends lost 6 bases at V and 7 bases at J; junction bases unmatched: 3. The CDR3 has 14 residues. CDR1 and CDR2 (germline): SGHVS, FQNEAQ. The CDR3 DNA reads TGTGCCAGCAGAACTAGCGGGGGGGCTAATGAGCAGTTCTTC. This gives the protein CASRTSGGANEQFF.

This clone has only a few counts. The chain joins TRBV19 to TRBJ1-5; tentative D call: TRBD1 (6 bases). Trimming took off 4 bases at V and 3 bases at J, with 10 bases between the two ends. CDR1 is LNHDA and CDR2 is SQIVND in the germline V gene (reference sequence). The CDR3 is 14 residues long. The CDR3 reads CASSKDRSNQPQHF. CDR3 in DNA: TGTGCCAGTAGTAAGGACAGATCCAATCAGCCCCAGCATTTT.

The chain recombines TRBV14 with TRBJ1-2; a weak D match, TRBD1 (6 bases). With 4 bases removed from V and 7 bases from J, the gap between germline ends came to 10 bases. Per germline, CDR1 SGHDN and CDR2 FVKESK. The CDR3 is made up of 12 amino acids. CDR3 residues: CASSPRGRGYTF. The CDR3 coding sequence is TGTGCCAGCAGCCCCAGGGGACGTGGCTACACCTTC.

V gene TRBV19 combines with J gene TRBJ2-1; 11 nucleotides line up with TRBD1. The CDR3 sequence is 15 residues long. V lost 7 bases, J lost 2 bases, and 4 bases stayed unmatched. CDR1 is LNHDA and CDR2 is SQIVND in the germline V gene (reference sequence). Here the CDR3 reads CASNPGQGAYNEQFF. CDR3 DNA sequence: TGTGCCAGTAACCCGGGACAGGGGGCCTACAATGAGCAGTTCTTC.

The V call is TRBV5-1, the J call TRBJ1-1; a weak D match, TRBD1 (5 bases). This CDR3 has 16 residues. The germline CDR1 and CDR2 sequences are SGHRS and YFSETQ. V was cut by 4 bases and J by 2 bases, with 18 bases left in between. CDR3: CASSPMVGGRNTEAFF. The CDR3, as DNA: TGCGCCAGCAGCCCGATGGTCGGGGGGAGAAACACTGAAGCTTTCTTT.

The V gene is TRBV3-1 (or the pseudogene TRBV3-2), the J gene TRBJ2-5, with 7 bases matching TRBD1. The CDR3 has 15 amino acids. Per germline, CDR1 LGHDT and CDR2 YNNKEL (reference sequence). V lost 0 bases, J lost 5 bases, and 6 bases stayed unmatched. As DNA, the CDR3 is TGTGCCAGCAGCCAAGAGGGGAAACAGGGGGAGACCCAGTACTTC. Its translation is CASSQEGKQGETQYF.

The chain joins TRBV6-2 or TRBV6-3 to TRBJ2-7; no definite D call. CDR1 is MNHEY, CDR2 SVGEGT, per germline. This CDR3 is built from 11 residues. V shed 4 bases and J shed 2 bases, with 3 bases lying between them. The CDR3 here is CASSFTYEQYF. The CDR3 DNA follows: TGTGCCAGCAGTTTTACCTACGAGCAGTACTTC.

This CDR3 reads CASSLGGTGIYEQYF. The CDR3 coding sequence is TGTGCCAGCAGCTTAGGGGGGACAGGGATCTACGAGCAGTACTTC. This rearrangement joins TRBV7-2 to TRBJ2-7; 9 bases fit TRBD1. The CDR3 has 15 amino acids. Germline V gene data show CDR1 as SGHTA and CDR2 as FQGNSA. Losses at the gene ends were 1 base for V and 3 bases for J; bases not matched to a gene: 4.